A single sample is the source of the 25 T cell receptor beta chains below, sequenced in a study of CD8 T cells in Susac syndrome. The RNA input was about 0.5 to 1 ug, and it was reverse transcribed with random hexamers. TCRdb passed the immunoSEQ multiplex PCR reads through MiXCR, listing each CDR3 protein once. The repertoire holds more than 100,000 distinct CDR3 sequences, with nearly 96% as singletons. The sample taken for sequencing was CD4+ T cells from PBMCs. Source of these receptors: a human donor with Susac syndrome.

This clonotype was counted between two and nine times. For the CDR3, the DNA is TGTGCCAGCAGCTTACAAGCGGGGCGCTACGAGCAGTACTTC. It translates to CASSLQAGRYEQYF. This chain joins TRBV7-9 and TRBJ2-7; 7 bases map to TRBD2. The V and J ends lost 2 bases and 3 bases, in that order; junction bases with no gene match: 4. Germline CDR1 is SEHNR and CDR2 is FQNEAQ (reference sequence). CDR3 length: 14 amino acids.

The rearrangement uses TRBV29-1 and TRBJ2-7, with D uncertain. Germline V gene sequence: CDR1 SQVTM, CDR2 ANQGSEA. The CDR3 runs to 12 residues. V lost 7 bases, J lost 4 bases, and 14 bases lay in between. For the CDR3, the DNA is TGCAGCGCCCAACTCGACACTTACGAGCAGTACTTC. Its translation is CSAQLDTYEQYF.

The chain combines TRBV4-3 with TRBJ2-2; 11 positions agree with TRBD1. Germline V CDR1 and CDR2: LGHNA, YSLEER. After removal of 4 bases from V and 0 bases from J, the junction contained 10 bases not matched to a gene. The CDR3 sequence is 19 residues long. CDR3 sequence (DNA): TGCGCCAGCAGCCCCATTTTTGGACAGGGGGCGGCGAACACCGGGGAGCTGTTTTTT. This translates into CASSPIFGQGAANTGELFF.

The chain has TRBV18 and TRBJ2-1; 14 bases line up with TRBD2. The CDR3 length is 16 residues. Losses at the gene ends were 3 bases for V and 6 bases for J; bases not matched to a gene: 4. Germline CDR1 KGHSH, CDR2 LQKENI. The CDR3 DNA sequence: TGTGCCAGCTCACCGCAGACTAGCGGGAGGGCCAATGAGCAGTTCTTC. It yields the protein CASSPQTSGRANEQFF. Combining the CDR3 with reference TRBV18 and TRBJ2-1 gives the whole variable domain NAGVMQNPRHLVRRRGQEARLRCSPMKGHSHVYWYRQLPEEGLKFMVYLQKENIIDESGMPKERFSAEFPKEGPSILRIQQVVRGDSAAYFCASSPQTSGRANEQFFGPGTRLTVL.

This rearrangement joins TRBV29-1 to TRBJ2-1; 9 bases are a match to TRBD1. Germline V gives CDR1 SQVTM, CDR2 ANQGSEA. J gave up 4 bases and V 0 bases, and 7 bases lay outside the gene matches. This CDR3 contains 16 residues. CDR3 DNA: TGCAGCGTTGAAGATGCCAAAGGACAGGGGTACAATGAGCAGTTCTTC. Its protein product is CSVEDAKGQGYNEQFF.

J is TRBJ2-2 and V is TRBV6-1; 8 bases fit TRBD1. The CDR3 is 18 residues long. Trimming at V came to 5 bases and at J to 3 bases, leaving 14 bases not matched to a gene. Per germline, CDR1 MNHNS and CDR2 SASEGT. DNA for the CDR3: TGTGCCAGCAGTCCTTCCCCAGGGGGCCGAATGGACACCGGGGAGCTGTTTTTT. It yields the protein CASSPSPGGRMDTGELFF.

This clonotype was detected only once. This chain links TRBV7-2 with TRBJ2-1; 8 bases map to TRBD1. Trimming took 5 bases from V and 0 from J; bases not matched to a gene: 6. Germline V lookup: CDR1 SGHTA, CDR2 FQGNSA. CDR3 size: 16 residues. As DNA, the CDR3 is TGTGCCAGCAGCGGACGACAGGGGAGCTCCTACAATGAGCAGTTCTTC. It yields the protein CASSGRQGSSYNEQFF.

The CDR3 DNA follows: TGTGCCTGGACCCAGGGGAAGTTGCCTGAAGCTTTCTTT. Protein product: CAWTQGKLPEAFF. This rearrangement joins TRBV30 to TRBJ1-1; D may be TRBD1 (6 bases). The CDR3 spans 13 residues. The ends were cut back, 4 bases at V and 6 bases at J, with 15 bases in the middle. Germline loops: CDR1 GTSNPN, CDR2 SVGIG (reference sequence).

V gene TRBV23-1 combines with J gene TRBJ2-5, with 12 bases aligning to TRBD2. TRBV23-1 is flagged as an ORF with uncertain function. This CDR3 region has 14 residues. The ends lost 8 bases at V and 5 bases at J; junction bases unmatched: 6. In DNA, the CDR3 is TGCGCCAGCGGACTAGCGGGACGATCGGAGACCCAGTACTTC. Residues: CASGLAGRSETQYF.

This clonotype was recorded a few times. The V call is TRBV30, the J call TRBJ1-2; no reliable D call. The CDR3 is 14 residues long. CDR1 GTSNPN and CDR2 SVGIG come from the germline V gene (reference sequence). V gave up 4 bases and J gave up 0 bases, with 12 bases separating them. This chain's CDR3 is CAWNNQPANYGYTF. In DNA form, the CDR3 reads TGTGCCTGGAACAACCAGCCAGCTAACTATGGCTACACCTTC.

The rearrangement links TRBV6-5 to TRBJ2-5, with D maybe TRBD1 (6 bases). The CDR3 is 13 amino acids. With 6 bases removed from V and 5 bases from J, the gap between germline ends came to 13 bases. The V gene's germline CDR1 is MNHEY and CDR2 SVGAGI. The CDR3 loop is CASSRTVLETQYF. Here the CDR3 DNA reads TGTGCCAGCAGCCGGACAGTCCTGGAGACCCAGTACTTC.

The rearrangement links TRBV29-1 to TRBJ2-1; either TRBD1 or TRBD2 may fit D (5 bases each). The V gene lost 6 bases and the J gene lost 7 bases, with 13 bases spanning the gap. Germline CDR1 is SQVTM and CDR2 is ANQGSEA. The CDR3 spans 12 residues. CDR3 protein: CSVWGRGNEQFF. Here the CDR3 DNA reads TGCAGCGTCTGGGGCCGGGGAAATGAGCAGTTCTTC.

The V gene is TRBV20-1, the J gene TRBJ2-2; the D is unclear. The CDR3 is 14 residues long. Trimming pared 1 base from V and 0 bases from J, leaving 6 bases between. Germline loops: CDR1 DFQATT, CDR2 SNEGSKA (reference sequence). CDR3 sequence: CSARVAANTGELFF. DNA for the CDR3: TGCAGTGCTAGAGTGGCAGCGAACACCGGGGAGCTGTTTTTT.

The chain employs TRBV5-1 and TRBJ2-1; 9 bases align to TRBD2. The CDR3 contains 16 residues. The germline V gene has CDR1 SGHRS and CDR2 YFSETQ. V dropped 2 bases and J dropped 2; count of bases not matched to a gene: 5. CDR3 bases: TGCGCCAGCAGCTTACTGACTAGCGGCCCCTACAATGAGCAGTTCTTC. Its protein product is CASSLLTSGPYNEQFF.

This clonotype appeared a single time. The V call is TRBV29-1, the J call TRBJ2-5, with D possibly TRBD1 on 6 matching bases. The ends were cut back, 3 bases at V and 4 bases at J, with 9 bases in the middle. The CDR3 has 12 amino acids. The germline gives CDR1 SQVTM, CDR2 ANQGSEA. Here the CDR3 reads CSVEPRGETQYF. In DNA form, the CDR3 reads TGCAGCGTTGAGCCCAGGGGAGAGACCCAGTACTTC.

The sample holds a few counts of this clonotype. The CDR3 DNA reads as TGTGCCAGCAGCTCCAATGGGGACCAGCCCCAGCATTTT. Translation gives CASSSNGDQPQHF. The gene calls are TRBV7-2 and TRBJ1-5; tentative D call: TRBD1 (5 bases). Germline CDR1 and CDR2: SGHTA and FQGNSA. CDR3 size: 13 residues. V shed 4 bases and J shed 7 bases, with 11 bases lying between them.

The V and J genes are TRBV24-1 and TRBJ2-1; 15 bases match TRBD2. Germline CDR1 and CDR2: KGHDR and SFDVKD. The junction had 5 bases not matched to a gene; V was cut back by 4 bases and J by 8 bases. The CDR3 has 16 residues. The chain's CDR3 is CATSDPGLAGGDEQFF. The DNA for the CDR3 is TGTGCCACCAGTGACCCGGGACTAGCGGGAGGCGATGAGCAGTTCTTC.

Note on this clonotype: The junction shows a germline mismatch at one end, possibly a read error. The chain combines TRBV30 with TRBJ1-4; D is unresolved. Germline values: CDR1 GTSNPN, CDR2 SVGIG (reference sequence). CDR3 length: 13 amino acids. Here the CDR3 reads CGWRLDPNEKLFF. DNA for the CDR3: TGTGGCTGGAGATTGGATCCTAATGAAAAACTGTTTTTT.

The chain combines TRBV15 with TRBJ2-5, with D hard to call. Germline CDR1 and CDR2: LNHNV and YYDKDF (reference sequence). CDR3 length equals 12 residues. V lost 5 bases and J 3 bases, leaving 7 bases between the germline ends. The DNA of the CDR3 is TGTGCCACCAGCCTGGGTGAAGAGACCCAGTACTTC. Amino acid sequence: CATSLGEETQYF.

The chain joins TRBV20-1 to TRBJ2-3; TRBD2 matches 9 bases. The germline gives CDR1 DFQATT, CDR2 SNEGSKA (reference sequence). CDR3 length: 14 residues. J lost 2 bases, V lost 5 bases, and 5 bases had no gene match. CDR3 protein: CSAPLAGATDTQYF. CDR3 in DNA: TGCAGTGCTCCTTTAGCGGGAGCCACAGATACGCAGTATTTT.

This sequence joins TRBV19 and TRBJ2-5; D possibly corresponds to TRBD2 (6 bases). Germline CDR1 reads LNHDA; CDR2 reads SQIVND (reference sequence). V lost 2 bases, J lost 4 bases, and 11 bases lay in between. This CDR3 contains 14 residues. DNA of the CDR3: TGTGCCAGTAGTATAACTTCCGGGAGAGAGACCCAGTACTTC. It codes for CASSITSGRETQYF.

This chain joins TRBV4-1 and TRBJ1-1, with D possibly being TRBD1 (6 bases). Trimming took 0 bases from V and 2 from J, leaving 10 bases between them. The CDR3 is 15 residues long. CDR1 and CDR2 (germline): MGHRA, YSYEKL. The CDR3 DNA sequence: TGCGCCAGCAGCCAAGAGGGGGGCGGTAACACTGAAGCTTTCTTT. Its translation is CASSQEGGGNTEAFF.

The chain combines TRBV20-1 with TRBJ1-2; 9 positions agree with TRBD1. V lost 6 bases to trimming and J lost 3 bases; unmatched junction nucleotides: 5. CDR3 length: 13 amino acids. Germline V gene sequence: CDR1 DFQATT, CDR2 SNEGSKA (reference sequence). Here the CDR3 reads CSAIQGADYGYTF. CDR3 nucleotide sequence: TGCAGTGCCATACAGGGGGCCGACTATGGCTACACCTTC.

CDR3 residues: CASRRQGRRSYEQYF. The CDR3 DNA reads as TGTGCCAGCAGACGACAGGGCCGACGCTCCTACGAGCAGTACTTC. V is TRBV7-2 and J is TRBJ2-7; 7 bases agree with TRBD1. CDR3 length equals 15 residues. V was pared by 6 bases and J by 0 bases, with 8 bases of the junction left unmatched. The germline gives CDR1 SGHTA, CDR2 FQGNSA.

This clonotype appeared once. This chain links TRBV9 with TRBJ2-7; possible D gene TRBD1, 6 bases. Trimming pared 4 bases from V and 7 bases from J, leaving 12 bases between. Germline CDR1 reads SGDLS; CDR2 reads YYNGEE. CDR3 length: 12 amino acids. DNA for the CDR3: TGTGCCAGCAGCACACAGGGATGGGAGCAGTACTTC. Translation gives CASSTQGWEQYF.